This T cell receptor (beta chain) was observed in a study of CD8 T cells in Susac syndrome. The wider study: Clinical remission applied to about 8 sequenced Susac syndrome patients, and about six had active disease. Study outcomes and limitations: The CD4+ T cell repertoires that were profiled in Susac syndrome showed no clonal expansion.

Reverse transcription of 0.5 to 1 ug RNA was performed with random hexamers. TCRdb re-called the immunoSEQ multiplex PCR reads with MiXCR, one entry per CDR3 protein. The sample has tens of thousands of distinct CDR3 sequences, 93% seen once; the top ten hold roughly 0.16%. Germline lookup yields CDR1 MNHNY and CDR2 SVGAGI (reference sequence). V was trimmed by 4 bases and J by 0 bases, leaving 13 bases between them. CDR3 size: 16 residues. Sequencing targeted TCR beta in T cells from blood (CD8+ and CD4+). About this clonotype itself: What it recognizes is unknown.

The chain has TRBV6-6 and TRBJ1-5, with a tentative D call TRBD1 (5 bases). The source of this sequence is a human donor with Susac syndrome. The specimen was CD4+ T cells from PBMCs. CDR3 sequence (DNA): TGTGCCAGCAGTTTTCACCGGGACGGTAGCAATCAGCCCCAGCATTTT. It codes for CASSFHRDGSNQPQHF.